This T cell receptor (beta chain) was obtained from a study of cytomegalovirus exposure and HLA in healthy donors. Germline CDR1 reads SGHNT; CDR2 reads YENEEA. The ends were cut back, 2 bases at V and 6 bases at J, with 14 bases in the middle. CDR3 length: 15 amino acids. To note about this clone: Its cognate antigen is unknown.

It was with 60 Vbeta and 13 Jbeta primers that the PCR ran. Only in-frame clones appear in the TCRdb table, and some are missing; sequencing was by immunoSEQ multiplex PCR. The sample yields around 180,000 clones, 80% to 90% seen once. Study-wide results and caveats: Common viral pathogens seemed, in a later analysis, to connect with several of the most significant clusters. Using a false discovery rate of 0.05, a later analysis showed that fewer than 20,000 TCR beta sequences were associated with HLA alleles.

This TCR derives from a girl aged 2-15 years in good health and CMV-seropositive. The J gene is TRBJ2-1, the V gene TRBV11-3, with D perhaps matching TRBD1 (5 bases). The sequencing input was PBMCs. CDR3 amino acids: CASSLSAGNPNEQFF. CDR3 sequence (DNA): TGTGCCAGCAGCTTATCAGCAGGGAATCCCAATGAGCAGTTCTTC.